This T cell receptor (beta chain) was obtained from a study of beta chain features in type 1 diabetes. The V end lost 4 bases, the J end lost 7 bases, and 17 bases lay between the germline ends. Per the germline V gene, CDR1 is MNHEY and CDR2 is SMNVEV (reference sequence). The CDR3 length is 16 residues. Study observations and caveats: In comparison with healthy donors, patients had naive, central memory and Treg TCRB repertoires that appeared more similar. Researchers report that Type 1 diabetes patients had moderately but significantly shorter TCRB CDR3s across all four CD4+ subsets.

Since all of the isolated RNA was reverse transcribed, expressed TCRB transcripts were what got sequenced. Libraries were prepared by immunoSEQ multiplex PCR; TCRdb keeps only in-frame clonotypes and omits some of them. This table holds hundreds of thousands of clones, around an eighth found once. Of note for this clone: The antigen is undetermined.

The sequenced material came from naive CD4+ T cells from blood. The clonotype was recovered from a man between 18 and 35 years old with type 1 diabetes. The rearrangement links TRBV27 to TRBJ1-6; no definite D call. The CDR3: CASSSPIKGRNSPLHF. The CDR3 nucleotides are TGTGCCAGCAGTTCCCCGATTAAAGGGCGCAATTCACCCCTCCACTTT.